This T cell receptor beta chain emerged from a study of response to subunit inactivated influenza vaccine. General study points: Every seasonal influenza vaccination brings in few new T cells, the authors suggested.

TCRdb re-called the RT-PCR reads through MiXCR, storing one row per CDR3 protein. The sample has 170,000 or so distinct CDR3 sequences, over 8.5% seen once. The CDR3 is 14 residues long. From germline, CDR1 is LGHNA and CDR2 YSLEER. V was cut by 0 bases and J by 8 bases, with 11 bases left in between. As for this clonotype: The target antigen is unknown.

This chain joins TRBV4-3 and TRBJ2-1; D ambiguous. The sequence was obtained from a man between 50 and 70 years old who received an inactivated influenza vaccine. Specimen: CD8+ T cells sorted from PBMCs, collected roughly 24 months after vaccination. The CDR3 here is CASSQDTPEHEQFF. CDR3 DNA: TGCGCCAGCAGCCAAGATACGCCTGAACATGAGCAGTTCTTC.